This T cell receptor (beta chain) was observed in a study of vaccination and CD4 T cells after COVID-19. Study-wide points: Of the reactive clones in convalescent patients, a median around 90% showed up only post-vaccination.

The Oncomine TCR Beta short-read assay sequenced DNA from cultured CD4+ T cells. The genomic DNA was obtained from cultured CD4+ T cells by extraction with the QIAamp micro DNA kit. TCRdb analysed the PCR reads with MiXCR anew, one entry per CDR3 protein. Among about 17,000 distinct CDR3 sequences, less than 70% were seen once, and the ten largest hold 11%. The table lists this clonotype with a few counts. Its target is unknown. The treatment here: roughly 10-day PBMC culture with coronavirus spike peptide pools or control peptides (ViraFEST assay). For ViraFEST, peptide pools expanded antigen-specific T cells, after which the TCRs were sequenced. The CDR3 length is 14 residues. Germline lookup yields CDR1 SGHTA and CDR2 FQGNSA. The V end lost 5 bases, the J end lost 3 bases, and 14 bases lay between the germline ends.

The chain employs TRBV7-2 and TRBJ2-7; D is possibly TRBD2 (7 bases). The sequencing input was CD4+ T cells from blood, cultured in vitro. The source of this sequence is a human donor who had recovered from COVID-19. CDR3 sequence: CASSNNRGGYEQYF. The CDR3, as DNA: TGTGCCAGCAGCAATAATAGGGGGGGCTACGAGCAGTACTTC.